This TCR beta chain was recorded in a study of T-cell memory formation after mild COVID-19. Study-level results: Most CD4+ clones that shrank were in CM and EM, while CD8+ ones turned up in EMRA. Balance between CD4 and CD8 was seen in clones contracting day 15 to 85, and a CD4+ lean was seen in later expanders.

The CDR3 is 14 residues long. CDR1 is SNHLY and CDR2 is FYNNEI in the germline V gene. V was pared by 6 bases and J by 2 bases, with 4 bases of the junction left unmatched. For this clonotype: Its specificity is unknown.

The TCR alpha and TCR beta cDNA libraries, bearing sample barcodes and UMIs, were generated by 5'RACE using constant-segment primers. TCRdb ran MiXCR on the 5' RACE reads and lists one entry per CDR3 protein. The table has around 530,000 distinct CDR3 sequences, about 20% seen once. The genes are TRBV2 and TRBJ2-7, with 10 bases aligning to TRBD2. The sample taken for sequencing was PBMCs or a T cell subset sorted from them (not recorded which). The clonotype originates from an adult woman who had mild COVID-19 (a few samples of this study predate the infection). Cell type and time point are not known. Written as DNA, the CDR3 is TGTGCCAGCAGAGGACTAGCGGTCCCCTACGAGCAGTACTTC. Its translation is CASRGLAVPYEQYF.